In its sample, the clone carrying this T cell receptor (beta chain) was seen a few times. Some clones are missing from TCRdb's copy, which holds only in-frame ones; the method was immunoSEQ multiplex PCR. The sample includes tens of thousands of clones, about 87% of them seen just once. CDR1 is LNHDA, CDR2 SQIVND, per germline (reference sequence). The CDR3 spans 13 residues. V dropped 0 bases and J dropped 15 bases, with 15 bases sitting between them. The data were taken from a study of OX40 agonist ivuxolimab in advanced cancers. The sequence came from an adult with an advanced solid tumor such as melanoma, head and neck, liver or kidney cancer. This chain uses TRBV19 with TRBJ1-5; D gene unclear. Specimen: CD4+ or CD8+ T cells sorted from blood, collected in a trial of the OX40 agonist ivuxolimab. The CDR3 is CASSIDADSLVHF. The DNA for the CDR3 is TGTGCCAGTAGTATAGACGCGGACTCCCTGGTGCATTTT.